Following are 30 T cell receptor beta chains from one sample sequenced in a study of CD8 T cells in ankylosing spondylitis. TCRdb re-called the 5' RACE reads with MiXCR, one entry per CDR3 protein. The repertoire holds under 300,000 distinct CDR3 sequences, approximately 9% seen once, with approximately 6.3% in the top ten. The sample taken for sequencing was blood, either unsorted or a sorted T cell fraction (not recorded which). Receptor source: a male donor with ankylosing spondylitis or in good health (not recorded which).

This clonotype has a count of ten or more. The rearrangement uses TRBV11-3 and TRBJ2-7; 11 bases agree with TRBD2. The CDR3 runs to 15 residues. V shed 6 bases, J shed 0 bases, and the junction held 4 bases outside the gene matches. Germline CDR1 is SGHNT and CDR2 is YENEEA. CDR3 amino acids: CASSRLAGSSYEQYF. The DNA for the CDR3 is TGTGCCAGCAGTAGACTAGCGGGGAGCTCCTACGAGCAGTACTTC.

There are a few counts of this clonotype. V gene TRBV12-3 or TRBV12-4 combines with J gene TRBJ1-5; D gene unclear. V was clipped by 8 bases and J by 4 bases, with 12 bases between them. The CDR3 sequence is 13 residues long. The CDR3, as DNA: TGTGCCAGCTGCCCGGGTCAAAATCAGCCCCAGCATTTT. Encoded protein: CASCPGQNQPQHF.

This clonotype was counted between two and nine times. This chain links TRBV5-6 with TRBJ2-3; TRBD2 agrees at 8 bases. CDR1 and CDR2 (germline): SGHDT, YYEEEE. The CDR3 spans 16 residues. The V gene end was trimmed by 1 base and the J gene end by 5 bases; junction bases not matched to a gene: 9. CDR3 in DNA: TGTGCCAGCAGCTTGAGGGCTAGCGGGTGGGTAGATACGCAGTATTTT. Amino acids: CASSLRASGWVDTQYF.

This clonotype occurred many times. This chain links TRBV12-3 or TRBV12-4 with TRBJ2-4; tentative D call: TRBD1 (6 bases). Trimming cost V 6 bases and J 0 bases, with 9 bases left between them. This CDR3 has 14 residues. CDR3 DNA sequence: TGTGCCAGCAGCTGGACAGTAGCCAAAAACATTCAGTACTTC. This translates into CASSWTVAKNIQYF.

The table lists this clonotype with many counts. The rearrangement links TRBV10-3 to TRBJ2-1, with 13 bases that match TRBD2. J lost 8 bases, V lost 6 bases, and 13 bases had no gene match. The CDR3 consists of 17 residues. Germline-derived CDR1 and CDR2 are ENHRY and SYGVKD. The CDR3 DNA sequence: TGTGCCATCAGAGGACTAGCGGGAGAGACGGGAAAGGATGAGCAGTTCTTC. It encodes CAIRGLAGETGKDEQFF.

This clonotype has only a few counts. The chain recombines TRBV4-3 with TRBJ1-5, with D possibly being TRBD1 (5 bases). The CDR3 has 16 residues. Germline assignment: CDR1 LGHNA and CDR2 YSLEER. Trimming stripped 3 bases from V and 2 bases from J, with 14 bases between. The CDR3 DNA follows: TGCGCCAGCAGCCAGGACCAGGGCGGTGGCAATCAGCCCCAGCATTTT. Its protein is CASSQDQGGGNQPQHF.

This clonotype was recorded at least ten times. This chain links TRBV12-3 or TRBV12-4 with TRBJ1-1, with D possibly TRBD1 on 5 matching bases. The CDR3 extends over 13 amino acids. Trimming removed 6 bases from V and 4 bases from J, with 12 bases in between. CDR3 in amino acids: CASSPGGSTEAFF. The CDR3 DNA follows: TGTGCCAGCAGCCCCGGGGGTAGCACTGAAGCTTTCTTT.

In this sample, this clonotype turned up many times. The V and J genes are TRBV10-3 and TRBJ1-2, with D uncertain. Germline CDR1 ENHRY, CDR2 SYGVKD. This CDR3 is 13 amino acids long. The V gene lost 6 bases and the J gene lost 6 bases, with 14 bases spanning the gap. The DNA of the CDR3 is TGTGCCATCAGCCGACCGGGGAAGAATGGCTACACCTTC. Residues: CAISRPGKNGYTF.

This clonotype was recorded at least ten times. The chain employs TRBV3-1 and TRBJ2-7; D unclear. V was shortened by 5 bases and J by 4 bases, with 12 bases between the two germline ends. The germline V gene encodes CDR1 LGHDT and CDR2 YNNKEL (reference sequence). The CDR3 is 13 amino acids. The CDR3 is CASSGVSPYEQYF. DNA of the CDR3: TGTGCCAGCAGCGGGGTATCACCTTACGAGCAGTACTTC.

This clonotype was counted many times. The chain combines TRBV12-3 or TRBV12-4 with TRBJ1-2; 8 bases line up with TRBD1. The CDR3 has 14 residues. V lost 3 bases, J lost 7 bases, and 7 bases stayed unmatched. CDR3: CASSLRQGAGGYTF. DNA of the CDR3: TGTGCCAGCAGTTTGCGGCAGGGGGCGGGTGGCTACACCTTC.

Ten or more counts support this clonotype. The gene calls are TRBV5-1 and TRBJ2-5; a possible D gene is TRBD2 (5 bases). This CDR3 comprises 14 residues. Looked up from germline, CDR1 is SGHRS and CDR2 is YFSETQ. Trimming took 0 bases from V and 5 from J, leaving 11 bases between them. The CDR3 nucleotides are TGCGCCAGCAGCTTGGTTCGGGGTGAGGAGACCCAGTACTTC. Amino acids: CASSLVRGEETQYF.

This clonotype was seen many times. The chain has TRBV7-9 and TRBJ1-5, with unresolved D. CDR1 and CDR2 (germline): SEHNR, FQNEAQ (reference sequence). V lost 4 bases, J lost 3 bases, and 4 bases lay in between. CDR3 length: 12 amino acids. CDR3 nucleotide sequence: TGTGCCAGCAGCTCTAACAATCAGCCCCAGCATTTT. Its protein is CASSSNNQPQHF.

The J gene is TRBJ2-3, the V gene TRBV7-9; TRBD2 agrees at 7 bases. The V gene's germline CDR1 is SEHNR and CDR2 FQNEAQ (reference sequence). There are 16 residues in the CDR3. Trimming removed 8 bases from V and 3 bases from J; junction bases left unmatched: 14. CDR3: CASHRGVVAGTDTQYF. The CDR3, as DNA: TGTGCCAGCCACCGGGGGGTCGTGGCAGGGACAGATACGCAGTATTTT. The full variable domain, completed using reference TRBV7-9 and TRBJ2-3, is DTGVSQNPRHKITKRGQNVTFRCDPISEHNRLYWYRQTLGQGPEFLTYFQNEAQLEKSRLLSDRFSAERPKGSFSTLEIQRTEQGDSAMYLCASHRGVVAGTDTQYFGPGTRLTVL.

In its sample, this clonotype was seen many times. The chain employs TRBV24-1 and TRBJ2-1; TRBD2 matches at 8 bases. This CDR3 region has 13 residues. CDR1 and CDR2 from the germline V gene are KGHDR and SFDVKD. V was clipped by 7 bases and J by 7 bases; unmatched bases: 5. The CDR3 is CATSPAGENEQFF. In nucleotides, the CDR3 is TGTGCCACCAGCCCAGCGGGGGAAAATGAGCAGTTCTTC.

There are many counts of this clonotype. The chain links TRBV6-4 to TRBJ2-5, with 11 bases that match TRBD2. The CDR3 is 15 residues long. V gave up 3 bases and J gave up 1 base; unmatched junction bases: 1. CDR1 is MRHNA and CDR2 is SNTAGT in the germline V gene. The CDR3 DNA follows: TGTGCCAGCAGTGAAACTAGCGGGAGCCAAGAGACCCAGTACTTC. Its translation is CASSETSGSQETQYF.

Turning to this clonotype: A much larger clonotype is one base distant, so this may be a read error. The chain's CDR3 is CASSFNPSHNYGYTF. The CDR3 DNA sequence: TGTGCCAGCAGTTTCAATCCTTCCCATAACTATGGCTACACCTTC. The chain employs TRBV6-5 and TRBJ1-2; no reliable D call. V lost 4 bases and J lost 1, with 13 bases in between. The CDR3 is 15 residues long. Germline V gene sequence: CDR1 MNHEY, CDR2 SVGAGI.

The sample holds a few counts of this clonotype. The chain has TRBV6-5 and TRBJ2-5; TRBD2 aligns across 13 bases. The CDR3 covers 16 residues. Germline loops: CDR1 MNHEY, CDR2 SVGAGI. V lost 4 bases to trimming and J lost 3 bases; unmatched junction nucleotides: 5. Here the CDR3 reads CASSFTGTSGEETQYF. DNA of the CDR3: TGTGCCAGCAGTTTTACCGGGACTAGCGGGGAAGAGACCCAGTACTTC.

This clonotype was seen at least ten times. The V gene is TRBV5-6, the J gene TRBJ2-3; D remains unclear. This CDR3 contains 16 residues. Germline lookup yields CDR1 SGHDT and CDR2 YYEEEE. The germline V and J ends were trimmed by 0 bases and 1 base, with 12 bases remaining between them. The CDR3 region has the DNA TGTGCCAGCAGCTTGGAACGAGGAGAGGGCACAGATACGCAGTATTTT. This encodes CASSLERGEGTDTQYF. The whole variable domain, remainder taken from reference TRBV5-6 and TRBJ2-3, is DAGVTQSPTHLIKTRGQQVTLRCSPKSGHDTVSWYQQALGQGPQFIFQYYEEEERQRGNFPDRFSGHQFPNYSSELNVNALLLGDSALYLCASSLERGEGTDTQYFGPGTRLTVL.

This clonotype was counted at least ten times. This chain links TRBV20-1 with TRBJ2-2; TRBD2 agrees at 10 bases. The V and J ends lost 6 bases and 0 bases, in that order; junction bases with no gene match: 7. From germline, CDR1 is DFQATT and CDR2 SNEGSKA (reference sequence). This CDR3 contains 16 residues. The CDR3 DNA follows: TGCAGTGCGCATGGGACTAGCGTAGCGAACACCGGGGAGCTGTTTTTT. Its protein product is CSAHGTSVANTGELFF.

This clonotype was seen repeatedly, ten times or more. V and J are TRBV11-2 and TRBJ2-3; 7 nucleotides match TRBD1. The CDR3 spans 14 residues. Germline CDR1 SGHAT, CDR2 FQNNGV. The V gene end was trimmed by 6 bases and the J gene end by 5 bases; junction bases not matched to a gene: 8. The DNA of the CDR3 is TGTGCCAGCAGTCGTAGGGGGCCGGTAGATACGCAGTATTTT. Translation: CASSRRGPVDTQYF.

The genes are TRBV18 and TRBJ1-3; D uncertain. CDR3 size: 11 residues. Trimming took 2 bases from V and 6 from J, leaving 2 bases between them. Germline V CDR1 and CDR2: KGHSH, LQKENI. This CDR3 is CASSPANTIYF. The DNA of the CDR3 is TGTGCCAGCTCACCAGCAAACACCATATATTTT.

This clonotype was observed many times. The chain recombines TRBV14 with TRBJ2-5; D call uncertain. Germline-derived CDR1 and CDR2 are SGHDN and FVKESK. The CDR3 is made up of 11 amino acids. V dropped 3 bases and J dropped 2 bases, with 1 base sitting between them. In DNA, the CDR3 is TGTGCCAGCAGCCATCAAGAGACCCAGTACTTC. Protein sequence: CASSHQETQYF.

The sample holds many counts of this clonotype. The genes are TRBV9 and TRBJ1-3; D is undetermined. The CDR3 has 17 residues. The V gene's germline CDR1 is SGDLS and CDR2 YYNGEE. The V gene lost 0 bases and the J gene lost 0 bases, with 13 bases spanning the gap. In DNA form, the CDR3 reads TGTGCCAGCAGCGTAGAACGGAACACTTTCTCTGGAAACACCATATATTTT. Residues: CASSVERNTFSGNTIYF.

This clonotype came up many times. CDR3 DNA sequence: TGTGCCAGCAGCACGTCTGGCGGCGCCTACGAGCAGTACTTC. This gives the protein CASSTSGGAYEQYF. The chain is built from TRBV7-9 and TRBJ2-7; no clear D. Germline CDR1 reads SEHNR; CDR2 reads FQNEAQ (reference sequence). Trimming pared 5 bases from V and 2 bases from J, leaving 13 bases between. This CDR3 is 14 amino acids long.

The table lists this clonotype with many counts. The genes are TRBV20-1 and TRBJ2-2, with 7 bases lining up with TRBD1. This CDR3 region has 12 residues. Trimming at V came to 6 bases and at J to 6 bases, leaving 4 bases not matched to a gene. Germline-derived CDR1 and CDR2 are DFQATT and SNEGSKA (reference sequence). The chain's CDR3 is CSATGVSGELFF. CDR3 DNA sequence: TGCAGTGCCACAGGGGTTTCCGGGGAGCTGTTTTTT.

This clonotype showed up just a few times. This chain connects TRBV19 to TRBJ2-3; D uncertain. V was cut by 4 bases and J by 2 bases, with 25 bases left in between. Germline CDR1 is LNHDA and CDR2 is SQIVND (reference sequence). The CDR3 covers 19 residues. Here the CDR3 DNA reads TGTGCCAGTAGTAGAGTGCCGGGCCCTCTTTTCCGGATCACAGATACGCAGTATTTT. It specifies CASSRVPGPLFRITDTQYF.

This clonotype has at least ten counts. The DNA of the CDR3 is TGTGCCAGCAGTGGGGACAGGGGCGAGGTTAGCACAGATACGCAGTATTTT. Translated, it gives CASSGDRGEVSTDTQYF. The rearrangement links TRBV25-1 to TRBJ2-3; 10 bases are shared with TRBD1. After removal of 4 bases from V and 0 bases from J, the junction contained 7 bases not matched to a gene. Germline lookup yields CDR1 MGHDK and CDR2 SYGVNS. The CDR3 has 17 amino acids.

This clonotype was picked up many times. The V call is TRBV18, the J call TRBJ2-3; possible D gene TRBD1, 6 bases. This CDR3 comprises 16 residues. The ends were cut back, 1 base at V and 0 bases at J, with 11 bases in the middle. In germline, CDR1 is KGHSH, CDR2 LQKENI. Written as DNA, the CDR3 is TGTGCCAGCTCACCACTGGCCAGGGGTAGCACAGATACGCAGTATTTT. Translating it yields CASSPLARGSTDTQYF.

This clonotype has at least ten counts. The chain links TRBV20-1 to TRBJ2-3, with 12 bases matching TRBD2. CDR3 length: 15 amino acids. V gave up 7 bases and J gave up 4 bases; unmatched junction bases: 9. Per germline, CDR1 DFQATT and CDR2 SNEGSKA (reference sequence). The CDR3 bases are TGCAGTGTCGGGTCTAGCGGGGGGGCGCCAGATACGCAGTATTTT. Its protein product is CSVGSSGGAPDTQYF.

This clonotype has at least ten counts. The rearrangement joins TRBV7-2 to TRBJ2-5; D ambiguous. The CDR3 runs to 14 residues. Germline assignment: CDR1 SGHTA and CDR2 FQGNSA. Trimming removed 1 base from V and 5 bases from J, with 11 bases in between. DNA of the CDR3: TGTGCCAGCAGCTTAGGTTCCGACAAGGAGACCCAGTACTTC. The encoded protein is CASSLGSDKETQYF.